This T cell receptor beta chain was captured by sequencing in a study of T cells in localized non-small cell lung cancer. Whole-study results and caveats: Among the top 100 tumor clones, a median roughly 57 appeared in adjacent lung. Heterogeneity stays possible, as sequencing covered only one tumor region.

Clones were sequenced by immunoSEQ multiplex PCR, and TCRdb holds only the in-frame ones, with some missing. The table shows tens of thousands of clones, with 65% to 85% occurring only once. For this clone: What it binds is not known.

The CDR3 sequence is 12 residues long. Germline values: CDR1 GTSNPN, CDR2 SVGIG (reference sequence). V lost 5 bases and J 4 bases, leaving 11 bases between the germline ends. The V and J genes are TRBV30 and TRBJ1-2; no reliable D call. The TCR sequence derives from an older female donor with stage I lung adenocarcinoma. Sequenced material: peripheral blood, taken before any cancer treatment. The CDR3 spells CAWGRPGYGYTF. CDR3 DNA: TGTGCCTGGGGACGGCCCGGCTATGGCTACACCTTC.